Each of the 28 T cell receptor beta chains below was sequenced from the same sample in a study of blood T cell repertoires in COVID-19. Libraries were prepared by immunoSEQ multiplex PCR; TCRdb keeps only in-frame clonotypes and omits some of them. This sample has roughly 150,000 clones, with 79% found just once. Specimen: PBMCs or T cells enriched from blood (not recorded which). The receptors were sampled from a woman in her 70s in a cohort exposed to, infected with or recovered from COVID-19 (not recorded which).

The V call is TRBV11-1, the J call TRBJ2-4; 10 bases are shared with TRBD1. The germline gives CDR1 SGHAT, CDR2 FQDESV (reference sequence). The CDR3 loop spans 16 amino acids. V shed 4 bases, J shed 4 bases, and the junction held 7 bases outside the gene matches. The CDR3 region has the DNA TGTGCCAGCAGCTCGACCGGGACAGGGGTTAAAAACATTCAGTACTTC. The encoded protein is CASSSTGTGVKNIQYF.

This chain connects TRBV5-6 to TRBJ2-3; possibly TRBD2 for D (5 bases). The CDR3 is made up of 15 amino acids. Deletions cut 5 bases from V and 4 bases from J, with 17 bases between. The germline V gene encodes CDR1 SGHDT and CDR2 YYEEEE. This chain's CDR3 is CASRRVTGRPDTQYF. The CDR3 DNA sequence: TGTGCCAGCAGGCGGGTCACCGGGCGCCCAGATACGCAGTATTTT.

V usage is TRBV12-3 or TRBV12-4 and J usage is TRBJ2-1; TRBD1 is a possible D gene (5 bases). V lost 4 bases and J lost 1, with 5 bases in between. The CDR3 loop spans 13 amino acids. The CDR3 DNA sequence: TGTGCCAGCAGTTCAGGGTCCTACAATGAGCAGTTCTTC. This translates into CASSSGSYNEQFF.

The CDR3 loop reads CASSIGLRTGNTEAFF. The CDR3 nucleotides are TGTGCCAGTAGTATAGGGTTAAGGACAGGGAACACTGAAGCTTTCTTT. The chain couples TRBV19 to TRBJ1-1; 7 nucleotides match TRBD1. V trimming: 1 base; J trimming: 1 base; junction bases outside the gene matches: 6. Germline V gene sequence: CDR1 LNHDA, CDR2 SQIVND (reference sequence). CDR3 size: 16 residues.

The chain employs TRBV6-5 and TRBJ1-4; 10 positions match TRBD1. The CDR3 length is 14 residues. Germline CDR1 is MNHEY and CDR2 is SVGAGI. V was clipped by 4 bases and J by 7 bases; unmatched bases: 3. CDR3 DNA: TGTGCCAGCAGTTGGACAGGGGGAGGTGAAAAACTGTTTTTT. It is translated as CASSWTGGGEKLFF.

The chain links TRBV11-2 to TRBJ1-5; 7 positions agree with TRBD1. The CDR3 extends over 15 amino acids. The J segment lost 1 base and the V segment lost 3 bases, leaving 3 bases of the junction unmatched. From germline, CDR1 is SGHAT and CDR2 FQNNGV. The CDR3 coding sequence is TGTGCCAGCAGCTTGGCAGGGGGAAGCAATCAGCCCCAGCATTTT. It is translated as CASSLAGGSNQPQHF.

This CDR3 is CASSGLPTDTQYF. The CDR3 nucleotides read TGCGCCAGCAGCGGGCTTCCCACAGATACGCAGTATTTT. The chain combines TRBV5-1 with TRBJ2-3, with D uncertain. The CDR3 spans 13 residues. V gave up 4 bases and J gave up 2 bases, with 8 bases separating them. Per the germline V gene, CDR1 is SGHRS and CDR2 is YFSETQ.

The CDR3 is CASSLGGVPYNEQFF. CDR3 nucleotides: TGTGCCAGCAGCTTGGGCGGAGTCCCTTACAATGAGCAGTTCTTC. This chain uses TRBV5-4 with TRBJ2-1, with D hard to call. The CDR3 runs 15 residues. Trimming pared 0 bases from V and 4 bases from J, leaving 11 bases between. Germline V lookup: CDR1 SGHNT, CDR2 YYREEE (reference sequence).

The CDR3 spells CASSLKLAGRTDTQYF. CDR3 coding DNA: TGTGCCAGCAGCTTAAAACTAGCGGGGCGCACAGATACGCAGTATTTT. The rearrangement uses TRBV13 and TRBJ2-3; 10 bases are a match to TRBD2. The trim removed 2 bases at V and 1 base at J, leaving 3 bases unmatched. The CDR3 sequence is 16 residues long. In germline, CDR1 is PRHDT, CDR2 FYEKMQ (reference sequence).

V and J are TRBV6-5 and TRBJ1-1, with TRBD1 identical over 7 bases. Looked up from germline, CDR1 is MNHEY and CDR2 is SVGAGI. After removal of 0 bases from V and 4 bases from J, the junction contained 8 bases not matched to a gene. The CDR3 spans 16 residues. The CDR3 sequence: CASSYSRRGLGTEAFF. Written as DNA, the CDR3 is TGTGCCAGCAGTTACTCTCGTAGGGGGCTGGGCACTGAAGCTTTCTTT.

The chain uses TRBV3-1 (or the pseudogene TRBV3-2) and TRBJ2-5, with 10 bases fitting TRBD1. Germline CDR1 is LGHDT and CDR2 is YNNKEL (reference sequence). V was pared by 6 bases and J by 5 bases, with 6 bases of the junction left unmatched. CDR3 length: 14 residues. CDR3 protein: CASRGQGFWETQYF. Here the CDR3 DNA reads TGTGCCAGCAGGGGACAGGGGTTCTGGGAGACCCAGTACTTC.

For the CDR3, the DNA is TGTGCCAGCAGTGTTGGCAGGGAGGGGGACACTGAAGCTTTCTTT. As protein: CASSVGREGDTEAFF. The J gene is TRBJ1-1, the V gene TRBV2, with TRBD1 as a possible D gene (6 bases). V was clipped by 4 bases and J by 3 bases, with 15 bases between them. The V gene's germline CDR1 is SNHLY and CDR2 FYNNEI. The CDR3 runs 15 residues.

The chain employs TRBV7-3 and TRBJ2-1; 7 bases fit TRBD1. Trimming at V came to 5 bases and at J to 4 bases, leaving 5 bases not matched to a gene. Germline V gene lookup returns CDR1 SGHTA and CDR2 FQGTGA. This CDR3 is 14 amino acids long. The CDR3 protein is CASSVGTAYNEQFF. The CDR3 DNA is TGTGCCAGCAGCGTAGGGACAGCATACAATGAGCAGTTCTTC.

The gene calls are TRBV30 and TRBJ2-1; D might be TRBD1 (6 bases). V lost 2 bases and J lost 10, with 9 bases in between. The CDR3 has 11 amino acids. Germline assignment: CDR1 GTSNPN and CDR2 SVGIG (reference sequence). CDR3 DNA: TGTGCCTGGAGTAACAGGGTAGAGCAGTTCTTC. Its protein product is CAWSNRVEQFF. The full variable domain, rest sourced from reference TRBV30 and TRBJ2-1, is SQTIHQWPATLVQPVGSPLSLECTVEGTSNPNLYWYRQAAGRGLQLLFYSVGIGQISSEVPQNLSASRPQDRQFILSSKKLLLSDSGFYLCAWSNRVEQFFGPGTRLTVL.

The CDR3: CASSLSSGTDTQYF. The DNA for the CDR3 is TGTGCCAGCAGCTTAAGCTCGGGCACAGATACGCAGTATTTT. V usage is TRBV7-9 and J usage is TRBJ2-3, with D hard to call. Germline CDR1 reads SEHNR; CDR2 reads FQNEAQ (reference sequence). V gave up 2 bases and J gave up 1 base, with 7 bases separating them. CDR3 length: 14 residues.

The J gene is TRBJ2-5, the V gene TRBV6-5, with 8 positions matching TRBD2. V shed 2 bases, J shed 2 bases, and the junction held 1 base outside the gene matches. This CDR3 spans 14 amino acids. Germline loops: CDR1 MNHEY, CDR2 SVGAGI. This CDR3 reads CASSYGGRQETQYF. CDR3 in DNA: TGTGCCAGCAGTTACGGCGGGAGGCAAGAGACCCAGTACTTC.

V is TRBV28 and J is TRBJ2-2; TRBD2 matches at 8 bases. The junction had 12 bases not matched to a gene; V was cut back by 1 base and J by 5 bases. CDR1 and CDR2 from the germline V gene are MDHEN and SYDVKM. The CDR3 spans 18 residues. CDR3 sequence: CASSLYPLAGGRTGELFF. CDR3 coding DNA: TGTGCCAGCAGTTTATATCCTCTCGCGGGAGGACGGACCGGGGAGCTGTTTTTT.

Concerning this clone itself: An end of the junction differs from the germline gene, which may be a read error. The chain has TRBV7-9 and TRBJ1-4, with 10 nucleotides matching TRBD1. The CDR3 extends over 15 amino acids. Per germline, CDR1 SEHNR and CDR2 FQNEAQ (reference sequence). DNA for the CDR3: TGTGCCAGCTGCTTGGGGACAGGGGAAATTGAAAAACTGTTTTTT. This codes for CASCLGTGEIEKLFF.

The rearrangement joins TRBV4-2 to TRBJ1-4; the D gene is possibly TRBD1 (5 bases). With 4 bases removed from V and 5 bases from J, the gap between germline ends came to 11 bases. This CDR3 comprises 14 residues. Germline values: CDR1 LGHNA, CDR2 YNFKEQ. The CDR3: CASSPRGSNEKLFF. In DNA, the CDR3 is TGTGCCAGCAGCCCCCGGGGGAGCAATGAAAAACTGTTTTTT.

The J gene is TRBJ2-5, the V gene TRBV28, with 12 bases matching TRBD2. Unmatched junction bases numbered 9, after V lost 6 bases and J lost 4 bases. CDR1 MDHEN and CDR2 SYDVKM come from the germline V gene. This CDR3 region has 16 residues. The CDR3 region has the DNA TGTGCCAGCAGCCGACGCCGGGGACTAGCGGGAGAGACCCAGTACTTC. Translating gives CASSRRRGLAGETQYF.

This chain connects TRBV30 to TRBJ1-5, with D uncertain. V lost 0 bases and J 2 bases, leaving 8 bases between the germline ends. The germline V gene encodes CDR1 GTSNPN and CDR2 SVGIG (reference sequence). CDR3 length: 14 residues. CDR3: CAWSVAGGNQPQHF. The CDR3, as DNA: TGTGCCTGGAGTGTAGCCGGGGGCAATCAGCCCCAGCATTTT.

A few counts support this clone. V and J are TRBV11-2 and TRBJ2-1; 10 nucleotides agree with TRBD2. The V gene end was trimmed by 5 bases and the J gene end by 7 bases; junction bases not matched to a gene: 17. Looked up from germline, CDR1 is SGHAT and CDR2 is FQNNGV. The CDR3 length is 18 residues. CDR3 protein: CASSVGAAGGPGLNEQFF. CDR3 bases: TGTGCCAGCAGCGTAGGGGCAGCGGGAGGGCCGGGTCTAAATGAGCAGTTCTTC.

J is TRBJ1-6 and V is TRBV18; no clear D. The germline V and J ends were trimmed by 3 bases and 11 bases, with 14 bases remaining between them. Germline V CDR1 and CDR2: KGHSH, LQKENI. This CDR3 has 14 residues. This chain's CDR3 is CASSPTPESTPLHF. As DNA, the CDR3 is TGTGCCAGCTCACCCACACCCGAATCAACACCCCTCCACTTT. The variable domain in full, with the rest retrieved from reference TRBV18 and TRBJ1-6, is NAGVMQNPRHLVRRRGQEARLRCSPMKGHSHVYWYRQLPEEGLKFMVYLQKENIIDESGMPKERFSAEFPKEGPSILRIQQVVRGDSAAYFCASSPTPESTPLHFGNGTRLTVT.

The rearrangement links TRBV5-1 to TRBJ2-5; D ambiguous. Deletions cut 2 bases from V and 1 base from J, with 9 bases between. This CDR3 has 14 amino acids. Germline V lookup: CDR1 SGHRS, CDR2 YFSETQ. The CDR3 nucleotides read TGCGCCAGCAGCTTCGGGTCTACCCAAGAGACCCAGTACTTC. This encodes CASSFGSTQETQYF.

V usage is TRBV28 and J usage is TRBJ1-2, with TRBD1 matching over 9 bases. The CDR3 spans 16 residues. The trim removed 6 bases at V and 10 bases at J, leaving 18 bases unmatched. Germline lookup yields CDR1 MDHEN and CDR2 SYDVKM. The CDR3 here is CASRLGQGILSLPYTF. DNA of the CDR3: TGTGCCAGCAGGCTTGGACAGGGGATCCTTTCCCTCCCCTACACCTTC.

The chain employs TRBV19 and TRBJ2-6, with a weak D call TRBD2 (6 bases). The germline CDR1 and CDR2 sequences are LNHDA and SQIVND (reference sequence). Trimming left V 3 bases short and J 1 base short, with 7 bases between. This CDR3 contains 15 residues. CDR3 nucleotides: TGTGCCAGTAGTATCGGGGGTTCTGGGGCCAACGTCCTGACTTTC. Amino acids: CASSIGGSGANVLTF.

The V gene is TRBV6-5, the J gene TRBJ2-7; TRBD2 matches 11 bases. J gave up 2 bases and V 4 bases, and 4 bases lay outside the gene matches. The CDR3 has 15 amino acids. CDR1 and CDR2 from the germline V gene are MNHEY and SVGAGI. CDR3 protein: CASSSLLAGAYEQYF. The CDR3 DNA sequence: TGTGCCAGCAGTTCCTTACTAGCGGGAGCCTACGAGCAGTACTTC.

The chain joins TRBV28 to TRBJ2-5; 7 bases fit TRBD1. This CDR3 spans 12 amino acids. The V segment lost 7 bases and the J segment 4 bases; nucleotides outside the gene matches: 3. Germline assignment: CDR1 MDHEN and CDR2 SYDVKM. CDR3 protein: CASTGGLETQYF. In DNA form, the CDR3 reads TGTGCCAGCACAGGGGGTTTAGAGACCCAGTACTTC.